This is a list of T cell receptor beta chains from one sample in a study of blood T cell repertoires in COVID-19. Data came from immunoSEQ multiplex PCR; TCRdb stores just in-frame clones and leaves some out. The table includes 150,000 to 200,000 clones, approximately 86% detected once. The specimen was peripheral blood. The source is a woman aged 45-65 years with acute or convalescent COVID-19. The CDR3 runs from the conserved cysteine through the conserved F or W. A D gene is named only where the DNA matches it firmly. Clone size is shown for a subset of rows, as once, few, many or a class of expanded clone.

CASSQVNARETQYF,TGTGCCAGCAGCCAAGTGAATGCTCGGGAGACCCAGTACTTC,NA,NA,TRBJ2-5,TRBV3-1/TRBV3-2
CASSRLAGGPVADTQYF,TGCGCCAGCTCAAGACTAGCGGGAGGGCCAGTTGCTGATACGCAGTATTTT,NA,TRBD2,TRBJ2-3,TRBV5-1
CASSSREGGEQFF,TGTGCCAGCTCCTCGCGAGAAGGGGGTGAGCAGTTCTTC,NA,NA,TRBJ2-1,TRBV18
CASSLGQGAYNEQFF,TGTGCCAGCAGCTTAGGGCAGGGGGCTTACAATGAGCAGTTCTTC,NA,TRBD1,TRBJ2-1,TRBV7-8
CASSPGQGAAWYYGYTF,TGTGCCAGCAGTCCGGGACAGGGGGCGGCATGGTATTATGGCTACACCTTC,NA,TRBD1,TRBJ1-2,TRBV27
CASSPGTTSYNEQFF,TGTGCCAGCAGCCCCGGGACTACTTCCTACAATGAGCAGTTCTTC,NA,TRBD2,TRBJ2-1,TRBV7-7
CASSLEAVIYNEQFF,TGCGCCAGCAGCTTGGAGGCGGTGATTTACAATGAGCAGTTCTTC,NA,NA,TRBJ2-1,TRBV5-1
CASSFSTGGRYNEQFF,TGTGCCAGCAGCTTCTCCACGGGGGGGCGTTACAATGAGCAGTTCTTC,NA,TRBD2,TRBJ2-1,TRBV7-9
CASSDPAGTNYGYTF,TGCGCCAGCAGCGATCCTGCCGGGACAAACTATGGCTACACCTTC,few,NA,TRBJ1-2,TRBV5-1
CASSYSGLYTEAFF,TGTGCCAGCAGTTACTCGGGCCTGTACACTGAAGCTTTCTTT,once,NA,TRBJ1-1,TRBV6-2/TRBV6-3
CAWSVPPGVYSPLHF,TGTGCCTGGAGTGTACCGCCAGGGGTGTATTCACCCCTCCACTTT,NA,NA,TRBJ1-6,TRBV30
CASKGLAKNIQYF,TGTGCCAGTAAGGGACTAGCCAAAAACATTCAGTACTTC,NA,NA,TRBJ2-4,TRBV19
CASSPDSGPYNEQFF,TGTGCCAGCAGCCCGGATAGCGGGCCCTACAATGAGCAGTTCTTC,NA,TRBD2,TRBJ2-1,TRBV7-2
CASSSDRFLYNSPLHF,TGTGCCAGCAGCTCGGACAGATTCTTATATAATTCACCCCTCCACTTT,NA,NA,TRBJ1-6,TRBV11-3
CASSTGDEGTQAFF,TGTGCCAGCAGCACAGGGGATGAAGGGACTCAAGCTTTCTTT,NA,TRBD1,TRBJ1-1,TRBV6-5
CASSMTGDDGTEAFF,TGCGCCAGCAGCATGACGGGAGACGATGGGACTGAAGCTTTCTTT,NA,NA,TRBJ1-1,TRBV5-1
CASSLLGAVSGNTIYF,TGTGCCAGCAGCTTATTGGGCGCAGTCTCTGGAAACACCATATATTTT,NA,NA,TRBJ1-3,TRBV11-2
CASSGLQGGGTEAFF,TGTGCCAGCAGTGGGCTACAGGGGGGAGGCACTGAAGCTTTCTTT,NA,TRBD1,TRBJ1-1,TRBV27
CASSLALLAGRADTQYF,TGCGCCAGCAGCTTGGCCTTACTAGCGGGAAGGGCAGATACGCAGTATTTT,NA,TRBD2,TRBJ2-3,TRBV5-1
CASSQDDRGDTIYF,TGCGCCAGCAGCCAAGATGACAGGGGGGACACCATATATTTT,NA,TRBD1,TRBJ1-3,TRBV4-1
CASSQRGEETQYF,TGTGCCAGCAGCCAGCGGGGGGAAGAGACCCAGTACTTC,NA,TRBD2,TRBJ2-5,TRBV3-1/TRBV3-2
CASRSGTGGNTEAFF,TGTGCCAGCAGGTCCGGGACAGGGGGCAACACTGAAGCTTTCTTT,NA,TRBD1,TRBJ1-1,TRBV6-5
CASSLQSNYGYTF,TGTGCCAGCAGCCTACAGAGTAACTATGGCTACACCTTC,NA,NA,TRBJ1-2,TRBV6-5
CASSTRGVQETQYF,TGTGCCAGCAGCACGCGGGGGGTCCAAGAGACCCAGTACTTC,NA,TRBD2,TRBJ2-5,TRBV9
CASISAGRNEQFF,TGTGCCAGCATCTCCGCCGGGAGGAATGAGCAGTTCTTC,NA,TRBD2,TRBJ2-1,TRBV7-9
CAWSDTGNYGYTF,TGTGCCTGGAGTGACACAGGAAACTATGGCTACACCTTC,NA,NA,TRBJ1-2,TRBV30